The rows below give T cell receptor beta chains drawn from one sample of a study of blood T cell repertoires in COVID-19. Produced via immunoSEQ multiplex PCR; TCRdb's table is partial and in-frame only. The table includes about 470,000 clones, approximately 90% detected once. The sample taken for sequencing was PBMCs or T cells enriched from blood (not recorded which). Receptor source: a woman aged 18 to 35 who had recovered from COVID-19. Each CDR3 is given with its conserved first and last residue. D genes are given only for firm matches. Size is stated for part of the rows, as once, few or many counts, or as a class when the clone is expanded.

>.|.|TRBJ1-2|TRBV7-9
TGTGCCAGCAGCTTAGAGGGAAGGGGGTTTATCTATGGCTACACCTTC
CASSLEGRGFIYGYTF
>.|.|TRBJ2-5|TRBV6-5
TGTGCCAGCACACACGTGGGGGCGCACCAAGAGACCCAGTACTTC
CASTHVGAHQETQYF
>.|TRBD2|TRBJ2-2|TRBV11-3
TGTGCCAGCAGTGGTAGCGGGGGGGCCAGAACCGGGGAGCTGTTTTTT
CASSGSGGARTGELFF
>.|.|TRBJ1-1|TRBV6-5
TGTGCCAGTACTTTGGACAGACTGAACACTGAAGCTTTCTTT
CASTLDRLNTEAFF
>.|.|TRBJ2-2|TRBV6-4
TGTGCCAGCAGTGAAGTCGGGGCCGGGGAGCTGTTTTTT
CASSEVGAGELFF
>.|.|TRBJ1-1|TRBV29-1
TGCAGCGTTGAGGGCAGGCAGAAGACTGAAGCTTTCTTT
CSVEGRQKTEAFF
>.|TRBD1|TRBJ1-4|TRBV2
TGTGCCAGCAGTGGGGACAGGGGAAGCGAAAAACTGTTTTTT
CASSGDRGSEKLFF
>.|.|TRBJ1-1|TRBV9
TGTGCCAGCAGCGCCCCTAAAGACAGCCTGAACACTGAAGCTTTCTTT
CASSAPKDSLNTEAFF
>once|.|TRBJ1-1|TRBV12-3/TRBV12-4
TGTGCCAGCAGTGGACAGATGAACACTGAAGCTTTCTTT
CASSGQMNTEAFF
>few|.|TRBJ2-2|TRBV5-1
TGCGCCAGCAGCTTGGACAGTCAGGAGGAGCTGTTTTTT
CASSLDSQEELFF
>.|.|TRBJ2-7|TRBV30
TGTGCCCCCGGGGACTCCACGGTATCCTACGAGCAGTACTTC
CAPGDSTVSYEQYF
>.|.|TRBJ2-7|TRBV2
TGTGCCAGCAGTGTACAGGACCGACCCTACGAGCAGTACTTC
CASSVQDRPYEQYF
>.|TRBD1|TRBJ1-1|TRBV6-1
TGTGCCAGCAGTGCTGGGACAGGGGAGGGCGGCACTGAAGCTTTCTTT
CASSAGTGEGGTEAFF
>.|.|TRBJ1-3|TRBV19
TGTGCCAGTAGTATAGGAGCGCTAATCAACTCTGGAAACACCATATATTTT
CASSIGALINSGNTIYF
>.|.|TRBJ2-2|TRBV3-1/TRBV3-2
TGTGCCAGCAGCCAGGCCCCGGGGACCGGGGAGCTGTTTTTT
CASSQAPGTGELFF